This T cell receptor (beta chain) was captured by sequencing in a study of OX40 agonist ivuxolimab in advanced cancers. Sequenced by immunoSEQ multiplex PCR; TCRdb stores in-frame clones only, minus some. The table lists about 78,000 clones, around 90% of them singletons. The CDR3 covers 15 residues. With 1 base clipped from V and 4 bases from J, the junction kept 6 bases outside the gene matches. The germline V gene encodes CDR1 LNHNV and CDR2 YYDKDF (reference sequence). This chain uses TRBV15 with TRBJ1-1; 7 nucleotides align to TRBD1. This sample comprised CD4+ or CD8+ T cells sorted from blood, obtained in a trial of the OX40 agonist ivuxolimab. The receptor was derived from an adult with an advanced solid tumor such as melanoma, head and neck, liver or kidney cancer. CDR3 sequence reads: CATSRAGDRGTEAFF. In nucleotides, the CDR3 is TGTGCCACCAGCAGAGCTGGGGACAGAGGCACTGAAGCTTTCTTT. The variable domain in full, completed from reference TRBV15 and TRBJ1-1, reads DAMVIQNPRYQVTQFGKPVTLSCSQTLNHNVMYWYQQKSSQAPKLLFHYYDKDFNNEADTPDNFQSRRPNTSFCFLDIRSPGLGDTAMYLCATSRAGDRGTEAFFGQGTRLTVV.